This T cell receptor beta chain was sequenced during a study of post-analysis software for immune sequencing data. About this clonotype itself: Its specificity is unknown.

Study-wide results and limits: Several TRBV segments were more frequent in patients than controls; TRBV5-6, TRBV5-1 and TRBV20-1 belonged to this group.

Presence of unique molecular identifiers characterized the TCR beta cDNA libraries. One entry per CDR3 protein results from TCRdb running MiXCR on the PCR reads. The sample lists fewer than 850,000 distinct CDR3 sequences, just under 30% occurring once. The V gene end was trimmed by 7 bases and the J gene end by 0 bases; junction bases not matched to a gene: 6. The germline V gene encodes CDR1 MDHEN and CDR2 SYDVKM. The CDR3 covers 14 residues. Sequences were obtained from blood. The clonotype was recovered from a girl aged 10 to 17 with multiple sclerosis. The V call is TRBV28, the J call TRBJ2-7, with 7 bases aligning to TRBD1. CDR3 coding DNA: TGTGCCAGCAATGACCGGGACAGCTCCTACGAGCAGTACTTC. Translated, it gives CASNDRDSSYEQYF.